Shown below are 26 T cell receptor beta chains from a single sample sequenced in a study of CD8+CD57+ T cells in acquired aplastic anemia. Genomic DNA provided the template from which TCR beta VDJ and CDR3 profiles were obtained. Using its own MiXCR run on the reads, TCRdb lists one record per CDR3 protein. In the table there are around 150,000 distinct CDR3 sequences, more than 35% of which are singletons. Specimen: sorted CD4+, CD8+, or CD8+CD57+ T cells (not recorded which) from PBMCs. These receptors came from a human donor in good health, serving as a control.

This rearrangement joins TRBV2 to TRBJ2-1; the D gene is possibly TRBD2 (6 bases). The germline V gene encodes CDR1 SNHLY and CDR2 FYNNEI. V lost 9 bases and J lost 2, with 17 bases in between. The CDR3 is 15 residues long. CDR3 sequence reads: CASRVSGGPYNEQFF. The CDR3 DNA sequence: TGTGCCAGTCGAGTTTCCGGAGGGCCCTACAATGAGCAGTTCTTC.

This clonotype was detected ten times or more. This chain connects TRBV6-5 to TRBJ1-1; TRBD1 aligns across 7 bases. CDR3 size: 15 residues. Germline V lookup: CDR1 MNHEY, CDR2 SVGAGI. V lost 5 bases and J lost 6; bases outside the gene matches: 12. The CDR3 here is CASSVLDRVGAEAFF. Here the CDR3 DNA reads TGTGCCAGCAGTGTACTCGACAGGGTCGGGGCTGAAGCTTTCTTT.

This clonotype was observed a few times. The chain has TRBV15 and TRBJ2-2; possible D gene TRBD2, 6 bases. CDR1 and CDR2 (germline): LNHNV, YYDKDF (reference sequence). V lost 1 base and J 3 bases, leaving 12 bases between the germline ends. The CDR3 is 16 amino acids. The CDR3 region is CATSRGSGSYTGELFF. The CDR3 DNA reads as TGTGCCACCAGCAGAGGGAGCGGGTCGTACACCGGGGAGCTGTTTTTT.

This clonotype was recorded a few times. The chain combines TRBV3-1 with TRBJ2-5; TRBD1 or TRBD2 may be the D gene (5 bases each). This CDR3 has 15 residues. Germline CDR1 reads LGHDT; CDR2 reads YNNKEL (reference sequence). V lost 0 bases to trimming and J lost 7 bases, with 15 bases between them. The CDR3 coding sequence is TGTGCCAGCAGCCAAGATGAGGGGCCCCTGGGGACCCAGTACTTC. Its translation is CASSQDEGPLGTQYF.

This clonotype was seen a few times. The J gene is TRBJ1-3, the V gene TRBV11-2; D unresolved. Looked up from germline, CDR1 is SGHAT and CDR2 is FQNNGV. The V end lost 4 bases, the J end lost 0 bases, and 16 bases lay between the germline ends. The CDR3 consists of 17 residues. The CDR3 protein is CASSSVTGKSSGNTIYF. The DNA for the CDR3 is TGTGCCAGCAGCTCGGTTACGGGGAAAAGCTCTGGAAACACCATATATTTT.

The sample holds many counts of this clonotype. The V and J genes are TRBV29-1 and TRBJ1-2; 7 bases line up with TRBD1. This CDR3 contains 13 residues. The V and J ends lost 4 bases and 8 bases, in that order; junction bases with no gene match: 10. Germline lookup yields CDR1 SQVTM and CDR2 ANQGSEA. DNA of the CDR3: TGCAGCGTTGTCCTTCTGACAGGGAACGGCTACACCTTC. Its protein is CSVVLLTGNGYTF.

V is TRBV5-6 and J is TRBJ1-2; D is unclear. The CDR3 has 15 residues. V was shortened by 3 bases and J by 0 bases, with 12 bases between the two germline ends. Germline lookup yields CDR1 SGHDT and CDR2 YYEEEE. The CDR3 sequence: CASSSRGSTNYGYTF. The CDR3 region has the DNA TGTGCCAGCAGCTCCAGAGGGAGTACTAACTATGGCTACACCTTC.

This clonotype appeared a single time. The chain couples TRBV20-1 to TRBJ1-5; weak D call: TRBD1 (6 bases). With 3 bases removed from V and 3 bases from J, the gap between germline ends came to 12 bases. The CDR3 spans 14 residues. Germline V CDR1 and CDR2: DFQATT, SNEGSKA (reference sequence). CDR3 sequence: CSASWGRNNQPQHF. Written as DNA, the CDR3 is TGCAGTGCTAGTTGGGGGCGAAACAATCAGCCCCAGCATTTT.

The CDR3 here is CASSSIPSRSPLHF. CDR3 DNA sequence: TGTGCCAGCAGTAGCATACCGAGCCGTTCACCCCTCCACTTT. The chain has TRBV6-1 and TRBJ1-6; D call uncertain. The V gene lost 5 bases and the J gene lost 9 bases, with 14 bases spanning the gap. This CDR3 spans 14 amino acids. Germline V gene lookup returns CDR1 MNHNS and CDR2 SASEGT.

This clonotype was counted many times. The V and J genes are TRBV12-3 or TRBV12-4 and TRBJ2-7, with 7 bases that match TRBD1. J was trimmed by 3 bases and V by 8 bases; bases with no gene match: 13. This CDR3 spans 15 amino acids. CDR3: CASFFPSTGFYEQYF. Written as DNA, the CDR3 is TGTGCCAGCTTCTTCCCATCGACAGGGTTCTACGAGCAGTACTTC.

In its sample, this clonotype was seen many times. The V and J genes are TRBV2 and TRBJ2-1; D is ambiguous. Trimming cost V 5 bases and J 9 bases, with 20 bases left between them. The CDR3 loop spans 15 amino acids. The germline V gene has CDR1 SNHLY and CDR2 FYNNEI. The CDR3 sequence is CASSQARAAFGEQFF. The CDR3 nucleotides are TGTGCCAGCAGTCAGGCCCGGGCCGCGTTTGGTGAGCAGTTCTTC.

The CDR3 DNA sequence: TGTGCCAGCAGACTAGCGGGAGAGACCCAGTACTTC. As protein: CASRLAGETQYF. This chain joins TRBV12-3 or TRBV12-4 and TRBJ2-5, with TRBD2 identical over 9 bases. V dropped 6 bases and J dropped 4; count of bases not matched to a gene: 0. The CDR3 has 12 amino acids.

This rearrangement joins TRBV19 to TRBJ2-7; TRBD1 matches 8 bases. J lost 1 base, V lost 8 bases, and 7 bases had no gene match. Germline V gene data show CDR1 as LNHDA and CDR2 as SQIVND (reference sequence). The length of the CDR3 is 14 residues. The CDR3 sequence is CASSKDRESYEQYF. The DNA of the CDR3 is TGTGCCAGTTCGAAGGACAGGGAATCCTACGAGCAGTACTTC.

This clonotype has at least ten counts. The genes are TRBV15 and TRBJ1-3, with D uncertain. Deletions cut 0 bases from V and 0 bases from J, with 9 bases between. This CDR3 is 16 amino acids long. Germline V gives CDR1 LNHNV, CDR2 YYDKDF (reference sequence). CDR3: CATSRDLRISGNTIYF. Here the CDR3 DNA reads TGTGCCACCAGCAGAGATCTACGGATCTCTGGAAACACCATATATTTT.

This clonotype came up many times. This chain joins TRBV20-1 and TRBJ1-5; TRBD1 matches 8 bases. Germline V gene data show CDR1 as DFQATT and CDR2 as SNEGSKA (reference sequence). The CDR3 consists of 16 residues. Losses at the gene ends were 0 bases for V and 11 bases for J; bases not matched to a gene: 15. CDR3 sequence reads: CSARDRQGAPRGSQHF. The CDR3 nucleotides read TGCAGTGCTAGAGATAGGCAGGGGGCTCCACGGGGGTCCCAGCATTTT.

At least ten counts were recorded for this clonotype. The chain links TRBV12-3 or TRBV12-4 to TRBJ1-2, with TRBD1 matching over 7 bases. The CDR3 is made up of 15 amino acids. With V trimmed by 7 bases and J by 3 bases, 11 bases remained unmatched. The CDR3 sequence is CASTKYDRAYYGYTF. The DNA for the CDR3 is TGTGCCAGCACAAAATACGACAGGGCCTACTATGGCTACACCTTC.

This clonotype was counted ten times or more. This chain's CDR3 is CASTIPGSNQPQHF. The CDR3 nucleotides read TGTGCCAGCACCATCCCGGGTAGCAATCAGCCCCAGCATTTT. The rearrangement links TRBV6-1 to TRBJ1-5; D is ambiguous. The ends were cut back, 7 bases at V and 0 bases at J, with 10 bases in the middle. This CDR3 has 14 residues. Germline assignment: CDR1 MNHNS and CDR2 SASEGT.

This clonotype has ten or more counts. The J gene is TRBJ1-1, the V gene TRBV5-1, with D possibly being TRBD1 (6 bases). Germline values: CDR1 SGHRS, CDR2 YFSETQ. V lost 4 bases, J lost 2 bases, and 12 bases lay in between. There are 14 residues in the CDR3. DNA for the CDR3: TGCGCCAGCAGCGTGGGACACCTTAACACTGAAGCTTTCTTT. This sequence encodes CASSVGHLNTEAFF.

This rearrangement joins TRBV29-1 to TRBJ1-1; a possible D gene is TRBD1 (5 bases). The CDR3 runs 15 residues. The germline gives CDR1 SQVTM, CDR2 ANQGSEA. Trimming pared 0 bases from V and 3 bases from J, leaving 14 bases between. CDR3 sequence (DNA): TGCAGCGTTGAAGACAGGGATTCGGGGGACACTGAAGCTTTCTTT. Amino acid sequence: CSVEDRDSGDTEAFF. Combining the CDR3 with reference TRBV29-1 and TRBJ1-1 gives the whole variable domain SAVISQKPSRDICQRGTSLTIQCQVDSQVTMMFWYRQQPGQSLTLIATANQGSEATYESGFVIDKFPISRPNLTFSTLTVSNMSPEDSSIYLCSVEDRDSGDTEAFFGQGTRLTVV.

This clonotype occurred many times. J is TRBJ2-7 and V is TRBV3-1, with a possible D match to TRBD2 (5 bases). Germline V gene data show CDR1 as LGHDT and CDR2 as YNNKEL (reference sequence). CDR3 length: 16 amino acids. The ends were cut back, 7 bases at V and 3 bases at J, with 22 bases in the middle. CDR3 residues: CASIKWETPTYYEQYF. The CDR3 bases are TGTGCCAGCATTAAATGGGAGACACCCACCTACTACGAGCAGTACTTC.

The sample holds many counts of this clonotype. The V call is TRBV10-2, the J call TRBJ1-1; D possibly corresponds to TRBD1 (5 bases). There are 15 residues in the CDR3. The germline gives CDR1 WSHSY, CDR2 SAAADI. V lost 7 bases, J lost 6 bases, and 21 bases lay in between. CDR3 amino acids: CASTAGVTGGAEAFF. The CDR3 nucleotides are TGCGCCAGCACCGCCGGGGTGACGGGAGGGGCTGAAGCTTTCTTT.

The genes are TRBV30 and TRBJ2-3; 10 bases are shared with TRBD2. Per the germline V gene, CDR1 is GTSNPN and CDR2 is SVGIG (reference sequence). V was pared by 3 bases and J by 3 bases, with 12 bases of the junction left unmatched. The CDR3 sequence is 17 residues long. The CDR3 nucleotides read TGTGCCTGGAGGTTCTTCAAGCGGGGGGGTACAACAGATACGCAGTATTTT. Its protein product is CAWRFFKRGGTTDTQYF.

The J gene is TRBJ2-5, the V gene TRBV7-6; D call uncertain. Germline lookup yields CDR1 SGHVS and CDR2 FNYEAQ. The CDR3 covers 13 residues. The V end was cut by 3 bases, the J end by 2 bases, with 7 bases between. The CDR3 DNA reads TGTGCCAGCAGCTTCGGAAGGCAAGAGACCCAGTACTTC. Encoded protein: CASSFGRQETQYF.

This chain joins TRBV2 and TRBJ2-1; a possible D gene is TRBD2 (5 bases). CDR3 length: 14 amino acids. CDR1 and CDR2 from the germline V gene are SNHLY and FYNNEI. Trimming pared 11 bases from V and 0 bases from J, leaving 14 bases between. The CDR3 DNA follows: TGTGCCGGGCGGGTCGGAAGCTCCTACAATGAGCAGTTCTTC. This codes for CAGRVGSSYNEQFF.

This clonotype was seen many times. V is TRBV10-3 and J is TRBJ2-7, with a possible D match to TRBD1 (6 bases). The CDR3 is 15 residues long. CDR1 and CDR2 from the germline V gene are ENHRY and SYGVKD. V gave up 8 bases and J gave up 7 bases, with 24 bases separating them. The CDR3 loop reads CAIGDPGVGAGEQYF. The CDR3 nucleotides read TGTGCCATCGGAGATCCAGGGGTAGGGGCGGGTGAGCAGTACTTC.

A single count supports this clonotype. DNA for the CDR3: TGTGCCAGTATGGCGGGGGCCAGCTACAATGAGCAGTTCTTC. Translating gives CASMAGASYNEQFF. The chain combines TRBV19 with TRBJ2-1; maybe TRBD2 (7 bases). V shed 7 bases and J shed 3 bases, with 13 bases lying between them. CDR3 length equals 14 residues. The germline V gene encodes CDR1 LNHDA and CDR2 SQIVND (reference sequence).